A single T cell receptor (beta chain) is shown here with its context. The data derive from a study of blood T cell repertoires in COVID-19. In the authors' workflow: Reference gene primer amplification gave nucleated cell count estimates. Repertoires were generated with immunoSEQ multiplex PCR, while TCRdb's copy carries only in-frame clones and drops some. V, J and clone size reflect that table, while D and trimming were determined from the DNA. This table has 30,000 to 40,000 clones, 80% to 90% appearing once. Germline CDR1 is SGHVS and CDR2 is FNYEAQ. Trimming cost V 6 bases and J 5 bases; bases outside gene matches: 11. The CDR3 spans 16 residues.

The receptor was derived from a man aged 55-75 years with active COVID-19. This chain joins TRBV7-6 and TRBJ2-7, with 12 positions matching TRBD2. The source material was peripheral blood. CDR3: CASRELAGGGADEQYF. The CDR3, as DNA: TGTGCCAGCAGGGAACTAGCGGGAGGTGGTGCGGACGAGCAGTACTTC.